The source of this TCR beta chain is a study of human T cells and chemical hapten exposure. Time point defined: patch test 1, 2 weeks after DPC sensitization. This sample's treatment: therapeutic diphenylcyclopropenone sensitization with weekly scalp DPC. Blood, whole and unfractionated, served as the source for total RNA extraction. This clonotype appeared a few times. Each CDR3 protein is one row after TCRdb ran MiXCR on the RACE reads. Counted here are 50,000 or so distinct CDR3 sequences, approximately 11% occurring once; the ten biggest clones make up 1.8%. Germline V gene sequence: CDR1 LGHNA, CDR2 YSLEER. The CDR3 is 16 amino acids. V was pared by 1 base and J by 6 bases, with 5 bases of the junction left unmatched.

This clonotype was sampled from a woman between 40 and 50 years old with alopecia areata. Some clones in this sample may be carry-over from other donors' samples. The gene calls are TRBV4-3 and TRBJ2-3; 12 nucleotides line up with TRBD2. This sample comprised whole blood, obtained in connection with sensitization to the hapten diphenylcyclopropenone (DPC). CDR3 nucleotide sequence: TGCGCCAGCAGCCAAGCGCTAGCGGGGGGGCGTGATACGCAGTATTTT. This codes for CASSQALAGGRDTQYF.